This record concerns one T cell receptor (beta chain) sequence. What it recognizes is unknown. This entry belongs to a study of T cell responses to AZD1222 COVID-19 vaccine. The CDR3 sequence is 17 residues long. V lost 5 bases and J lost 2, with 16 bases in between. Germline CDR1 and CDR2: SEHNR and FQNEAQ (reference sequence). Clones were sequenced by immunoSEQ multiplex PCR, and TCRdb holds only the in-frame ones, with some missing. The sample lists about 75,000 clones; around 87% were seen once. Whole-study findings and limits: Repertoire sampling happened only post peak T cell response. Targeting of unmutated variant regions was reportedly seen in nearly half of spike-specific TCRs. Baseline testing showed seropositivity in only six or seven AZD1222 recipients.

The sample here was peripheral blood, taken 28 days after the second AZD1222 dose. This sequence originates from an adult who received the AZD1222 COVID-19 vaccine. The chain employs TRBV7-9 and TRBJ2-6; D call uncertain. The CDR3 DNA reads TGTGCCAGCAGCCCCATACCCGCCCTAACTGGGGCCAACGTCCTGACTTTC. Amino acid sequence: CASSPIPALTGANVLTF.